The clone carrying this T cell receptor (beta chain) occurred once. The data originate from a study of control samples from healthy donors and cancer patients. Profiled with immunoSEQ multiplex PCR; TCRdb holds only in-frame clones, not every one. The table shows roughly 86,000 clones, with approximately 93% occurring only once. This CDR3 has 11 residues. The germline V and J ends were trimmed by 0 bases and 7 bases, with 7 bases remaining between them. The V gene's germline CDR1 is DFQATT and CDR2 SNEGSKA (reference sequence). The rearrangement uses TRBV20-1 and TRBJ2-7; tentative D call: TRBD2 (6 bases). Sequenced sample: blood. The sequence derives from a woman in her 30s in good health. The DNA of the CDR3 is TGCAGTGCTAGAGATCGGGGGGAGCAGTACTTC. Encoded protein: CSARDRGEQYF.